This T cell receptor beta chain originates from a study of CD8+CD57+ T cells in acquired aplastic anemia. Germline-derived CDR1 and CDR2 are SGHVS and FQNEAQ. V was cut by 5 bases and J by 4 bases, with 14 bases left in between. The length of the CDR3 is 14 residues. This clonotype has more than one count but fewer than ten. All patients picked for sequencing had shown, by flow cytometry, an expansion of CD8+CD57+ cells. Using genomic DNA as the template, TCR beta VDJ and CDR3 profiling was carried out. Via MiXCR, TCRdb re-called the reads, giving one row per CDR3 protein. In the table there are roughly 170,000 distinct CDR3 sequences, 48% of which are singletons.

The chain recombines TRBV7-8 with TRBJ2-5, with D perhaps TRBD1 (6 bases). The sample was sorted CD4+, CD8+, or CD8+CD57+ T cells (not recorded which) from PBMCs. This TCR was sampled from a human donor with aplastic anemia. CDR3 in DNA: TGTGCCAGCAGCGAACAGGGTCCGAGAGAGACCCAGTACTTC. It is translated as CASSEQGPRETQYF.